A selection of T cell receptor beta chains follows, all from one sample in a study of blood T cell repertoires in COVID-19. Sequencing was performed with immunoSEQ multiplex PCR; in TCRdb, only in-frame clones are kept and a portion is missing. Of about 160,000 clones listed, approximately 84% were seen once; the top ten hold about a fifth. The sample consisted of peripheral blood. The receptor source for this set is an elderly woman with acute or convalescent COVID-19. Both conserved end residues are trimmed from each CDR3. Only part of the rows carry a size: once, few, many, or a class if the clone is expanded.

j_call clone_size cdr3_length v_call cdr3_aa
TRBJ2-7 . 13 TRBV5-4 ASSKTSGSAYEQY
TRBJ1-1 . 13 TRBV19 ASSFQAGTNTEAF
TRBJ1-2 . 9 TRBV20-1 SAPPRLGYT
TRBJ2-7 . 15 TRBV7-2 ASSLGAGTSDPYEQY
TRBJ1-5 . 13 TRBV27 ASSLSGQGGQPQH
TRBJ2-7 few 12 TRBV5-1 ASSPGQGIYEQY
TRBJ1-5 few 12 TRBV29-1 SASTGIVNQPQH
TRBJ2-1 . 16 TRBV29-1 SVEGGLAGRFSYNEQF
TRBJ2-1 . 13 TRBV18 ASSPGGPRYNEQF
TRBJ2-4 . 13 TRBV27 ASSKGTLAKNIQY
TRBJ1-4 . 13 TRBV5-1 ASRGTALTNEKLF
TRBJ1-5 . 14 TRBV6-6 ASSFPTGQGGQPQH
TRBJ1-2 . 10 TRBV5-1 ASSLDGLAYT
TRBJ1-2 . 10 TRBV7-9 ASSFAAGGYT
TRBJ2-7 . 12 TRBV7-2 ASSFAGNTYEQY
TRBJ1-3 once 13 TRBV11-2 ASSPTGGTGNTIY
TRBJ1-1 . 13 TRBV5-1 ASSLTSTGTTEAF
TRBJ2-1 few 14 TRBV4-2 ASSQDPSSPYNEQF
TRBJ1-3 . 12 TRBV10-3 AISGAGSGNTIY
TRBJ2-1 . 14 TRBV5-1 ASRHGGLAGMNEQF
TRBJ1-2 few 13 TRBV5-6 ASSLRGQGLYGYT
TRBJ1-4 . 11 TRBV29-1 SAGQGWDEKLF
TRBJ2-1 . 11 TRBV11-1 ASKGNSYNEQF
TRBJ2-7 . 13 TRBV11-2 ASSLEGGSSYEQY
TRBJ1-3 . 12 TRBV29-1 SVLDRGSGNTIY
TRBJ2-7 . 14 TRBV28 ASSSATREPSHEQY
TRBJ2-7 . 12 TRBV30 AGMGGGSVNEQY
TRBJ2-1 . 15 TRBV6-1 ASSDIAGTPFYNEQF
TRBJ2-7 few 11 TRBV30 AWSVGGSYEQY
TRBJ2-1 . 13 TRBV5-4 ASSLELAGGNEQF
TRBJ1-1 . 14 TRBV7-2 ASSSRQGVTNTEAF